Sequencing of this T cell receptor (beta chain) was carried out in a study of identical twins. Findings and limits, study-wide: Carriage of fewer insertions was seen in abundant cord blood beta clonotypes, whereas memory repertoires showed none. Where out-of-frame alpha sequences were twin-shared, they showed excess low generation probability.

Each cDNA held unique molecular identifiers, and template switching gave it a universal primer site. MiXCR was run by TCRdb on the 5' RACE reads, yielding one entry per CDR3 protein. The table shows around 1.7 million distinct CDR3 sequences, with 25% to 35% occurring only once. The junction had 6 bases not matched to a gene; V was cut back by 2 bases and J by 1 base. CDR1 is MNHNS and CDR2 is SASEGT in the germline V gene. This CDR3 is built from 17 residues. This clonotype has just a few counts. Its antigen remains unknown. The receptor was derived from a newborn girl in good health. The sample was cord blood. The chain has TRBV6-1 and TRBJ2-7; 12 nucleotides line up with TRBD1. Here the CDR3 reads CASSEMGQGAISYEQYF. As DNA, the CDR3 is TGTGCCAGCAGTGAAATGGGACAGGGGGCTATTTCCTACGAGCAGTACTTC.